The 29 T cell receptor beta chains listed next were all sequenced from one sample in a study of spatial heterogeneity in lung cancer. As for time point: sample taken at primary tumor resection. Notes on the study in general: Counts that tracked tumor mutation counts were those of expanded intratumoral alpha and beta TCRs.

Their cognate antigens are unknown. TCRdb called the 5' RACE reads again in MiXCR, with one record for every CDR3 protein. The sample has approximately 21,000 distinct CDR3 sequences, more than 4.5% seen once. The sequencing here drew on lung tumor tissue, taken at surgery. These receptors all stem from a male donor with early-stage non-small cell lung cancer.

This clonotype was seen many times. J is TRBJ2-1 and V is TRBV5-4; D not certain. Trimming cost V 3 bases and J 10 bases, with 8 bases left between them. Germline CDR1 SGHNT, CDR2 YYREEE (reference sequence). The CDR3 contains 11 residues. The CDR3 DNA reads as TGTGCCAGCAGCTCCCGTTGGGAGCAGTTCTTC. Its protein is CASSSRWEQFF. The entire variable domain, with the rest obtained from reference TRBV5-4 and TRBJ2-1, is as follows: ETGVTQSPTHLIKTRGQQVTLRCSSQSGHNTVSWYQQALGQGPQFIFQYYREEENGRGNFPPRFSGLQFPNYSSELNVNALELDDSALYLCASSSRWEQFFGPGTRLTVL.

This clonotype was detected ten times or more. The genes are TRBV6-5 and TRBJ1-4; 7 bases fit TRBD1. The CDR3 sequence is 12 residues long. The J segment lost 5 bases and the V segment lost 6 bases, leaving 0 bases of the junction unmatched. Germline values: CDR1 MNHEY, CDR2 SVGAGI. The CDR3 nucleotides read TGTGCCAGCAGGGGACAGAATGAAAAACTGTTTTTT. Its translation: CASRGQNEKLFF.

This clonotype was detected many times. The V gene is TRBV20-1, the J gene TRBJ2-7; D possibly corresponds to TRBD1 (5 bases). Germline V gene data show CDR1 as DFQATT and CDR2 as SNEGSKA (reference sequence). V gave up 0 bases and J gave up 2 bases, with 14 bases separating them. This CDR3 is 15 amino acids long. The CDR3 nucleotides read TGCAGTGCTAGAGAGGACCAAGGGGCCCCCTACGAGCAGTACTTC. This translates into CSAREDQGAPYEQYF.

This clonotype was observed at least ten times. This chain links TRBV29-1 with TRBJ2-7, with 9 bases lining up with TRBD1. The CDR3 covers 14 residues. In germline, CDR1 is SQVTM, CDR2 ANQGSEA. V lost 2 bases and J lost 2; bases outside the gene matches: 4. Here the CDR3 reads CSVEWTGEAYEQYF. DNA of the CDR3: TGCAGCGTTGAATGGACAGGGGAGGCCTACGAGCAGTACTTC.

There are many counts of this clonotype. The chain uses TRBV14 and TRBJ2-3; unclear D gene. V was pared by 7 bases and J by 3 bases, with 11 bases between. Germline CDR1 reads SGHDN; CDR2 reads FVKESK. The CDR3 has 13 amino acids. In DNA form, the CDR3 reads TGTGCCAGCAATCGGGCGGAGACAGATACGCAGTATTTT. This gives the protein CASNRAETDTQYF.

This clonotype was seen repeatedly, ten times or more. The chain recombines TRBV7-2 with TRBJ2-5, with 9 nucleotides matching TRBD2. The CDR3 is 17 amino acids. Trimming removed 0 bases from V and 2 bases from J; junction bases left unmatched: 7. In germline, CDR1 is SGHTA, CDR2 FQGNSA. CDR3 nucleotide sequence: TGTGCCAGCAGCTTAGCTCGCGGGGGGGCTCAACAAGAGACCCAGTACTTC. This translates into CASSLARGGAQQETQYF.

This clonotype was detected many times. The chain couples TRBV28 to TRBJ1-2, with 9 bases that match TRBD1. Germline V CDR1 and CDR2: MDHEN, SYDVKM. The CDR3 consists of 14 residues. V trimming: 6 bases; J trimming: 2 bases; junction bases outside the gene matches: 4. The chain's CDR3 is CASSLQGANYGYTF. CDR3 in DNA: TGTGCCAGCAGCCTACAGGGGGCAAACTATGGCTACACCTTC.

The rearrangement joins TRBV11-1 to TRBJ2-7; weak D call: TRBD1 (5 bases). The CDR3 runs 14 residues. V dropped 4 bases and J dropped 4 bases, with 14 bases sitting between them. Germline assignment: CDR1 SGHAT and CDR2 FQDESV (reference sequence). The CDR3 coding sequence is TGTGCCAGCAGCTCCCTTCCAGGGCCATACGAGCAGTACTTC. It specifies CASSSLPGPYEQYF.

This clonotype was counted ten times or more. This chain connects TRBV6-6 to TRBJ2-7; TRBD1 is a possible D gene (5 bases). Trimming stripped 2 bases from V and 0 bases from J, with 14 bases between. Germline V gene lookup returns CDR1 MNHNY and CDR2 SVGAGI (reference sequence). CDR3 length equals 16 residues. CDR3 sequence reads: CASSYKLQGTSYEQYF. CDR3 nucleotide sequence: TGTGCCAGCAGTTACAAACTTCAGGGCACCTCCTACGAGCAGTACTTC.

The chain recombines TRBV7-9 with TRBJ1-5; weak D call: TRBD1 (6 bases). Germline V gene data show CDR1 as SEHNR and CDR2 as FQNEAQ (reference sequence). Trimming removed 5 bases from V and 1 base from J, with 18 bases in between. This CDR3 region has 17 residues. The DNA of the CDR3 is TGTGCCAGCAGCCAGGTCCGAGGGGGTGTAAGCAATCAGCCCCAGCATTTT. Its protein product is CASSQVRGGVSNQPQHF.

At least ten counts were recorded for this clonotype. The J gene is TRBJ1-2, the V gene TRBV12-3 or TRBV12-4, with TRBD1 matching over 7 bases. V gave up 5 bases and J gave up 4 bases; unmatched junction bases: 7. The CDR3 extends over 14 amino acids. The CDR3 protein is CASSIRDSRYGYTF. The CDR3 DNA follows: TGTGCCAGCAGTATTCGGGACAGCCGCTATGGCTACACCTTC.

This clonotype was recorded many times. The chain employs TRBV7-9 and TRBJ1-5; possibly TRBD1 for D (5 bases). Germline V gene sequence: CDR1 SEHNR, CDR2 FQNEAQ (reference sequence). The CDR3 is 14 residues long. V was trimmed by 5 bases and J by 3 bases, leaving 11 bases between them. The CDR3 region has the DNA TGTGCCAGCAGCCGGGACGTGTACAATCAGCCCCAGCATTTT. This encodes CASSRDVYNQPQHF.

In its sample, this clonotype was seen many times. CDR3 region: CASRGETQYF. The CDR3 DNA follows: TGTGCCAGCAGGGGGGAGACCCAGTACTTC. The V and J genes are TRBV2 and TRBJ2-5; D not certain. The CDR3 contains 10 residues. Per germline, CDR1 SNHLY and CDR2 FYNNEI. V was pared by 6 bases and J by 5 bases, with 4 bases between.

This clonotype was picked up many times. CDR3 nucleotide sequence: TGTGCCAGCAGCCAGGTCGGGGGGCGCCGATTCCACACAGATACGCAGTATTTT. Translation: CASSQVGGRRFHTDTQYF. The rearrangement links TRBV7-8 to TRBJ2-3, with D maybe TRBD2 (7 bases). From germline, CDR1 is SGHVS and CDR2 FQNEAQ. The CDR3 is 18 residues long. The V end was cut by 5 bases, the J end by 2 bases, with 23 bases between.

This clonotype appeared many times. V is TRBV14 and J is TRBJ1-6; no firm D call. V lost 6 bases and J 7 bases, leaving 10 bases between the germline ends. The germline gives CDR1 SGHDN, CDR2 FVKESK. The CDR3 covers 13 residues. The CDR3 region is CASRQTRNSPLHF. The DNA of the CDR3 is TGTGCCAGCAGACAAACTCGAAATTCACCCCTCCACTTT.

This clonotype appeared many times. Here the CDR3 DNA reads TGTGCCAGCCGAGGTACGGGGGGGAAGACCCAGTACTTC. Translation: CASRGTGGKTQYF. The rearrangement links TRBV28 to TRBJ2-5; 8 bases are a match to TRBD2. CDR3 length equals 13 residues. Unmatched junction bases numbered 8, after V lost 8 bases and J lost 6 bases. CDR1 and CDR2 from the germline V gene are MDHEN and SYDVKM.

This clonotype was seen only a few times. CDR3 nucleotides: TGTGCCAGCAGCCCTGCCGGCGGGCGTATCCCCTCCTACGAGCAGTACTTC. Encoded protein: CASSPAGGRIPSYEQYF. The rearrangement links TRBV5-6 to TRBJ2-7; the D gene is possibly TRBD2 (5 bases). Germline CDR1 reads SGHDT; CDR2 reads YYEEEE. V gave up 4 bases and J gave up 0 bases, with 20 bases separating them. The CDR3 loop spans 17 amino acids.

By proportion, this clonotype is medium-sized. The V call is TRBV5-6, the J call TRBJ1-1; 8 positions agree with TRBD1. Germline CDR1 and CDR2: SGHDT and YYEEEE. V was pared by 4 bases and J by 1 base, with 21 bases of the junction left unmatched. The CDR3 is 20 amino acids. Here the CDR3 DNA reads TGTGCCAGCAGCCTGACCAGGACAGGGAATTTATGGCTTCGGAACACTGAAGCTTTCTTT. Protein: CASSLTRTGNLWLRNTEAFF. The complete variable domain, with remaining parts taken from reference TRBV5-6 and TRBJ1-1, reads DAGVTQSPTHLIKTRGQQVTLRCSPKSGHDTVSWYQQALGQGPQFIFQYYEEEERQRGNFPDRFSGHQFPNYSSELNVNALLLGDSALYLCASSLTRTGNLWLRNTEAFFGQGTRLTVV.

This clonotype was observed at least ten times. The gene calls are TRBV25-1 and TRBJ2-1, with TRBD2 matching over 11 bases. V shed 3 bases and J 6 bases; nucleotides not matched to a gene: 4. CDR1 and CDR2 from the germline V gene are MGHDK and SYGVNS. This CDR3 comprises 15 residues. CDR3 DNA sequence: TGTGCCAGCAGTGATAGCGGGAGGGCGATCAATGAGCAGTTCTTC. Residues: CASSDSGRAINEQFF.

This clonotype was counted many times. The rearrangement links TRBV7-3 to TRBJ1-6; 9 positions match TRBD1. The J segment lost 8 bases and the V segment lost 2 bases, leaving 4 bases of the junction unmatched. There are 15 residues in the CDR3. Germline loops: CDR1 SGHTA, CDR2 FQGTGA. The CDR3 sequence is CASSLSGQGYSPLHF. The CDR3 region has the DNA TGTGCCAGCAGCTTATCGGGACAGGGCTATTCACCCCTCCACTTT.

This clonotype showed up many times. The chain links TRBV29-1 to TRBJ2-1; D gene uncertain. The CDR3 totals 14 residues. In germline, CDR1 is SQVTM, CDR2 ANQGSEA. V lost 5 bases and J 7 bases, leaving 18 bases between the germline ends. The CDR3: CSVTPPARTNEQFF. The CDR3, as DNA: TGCAGCGTTACACCCCCCGCCAGGACGAATGAGCAGTTCTTC.

This clonotype was counted many times. CDR3 amino acids: CASSFSGAKNIQYF. CDR3 DNA: TGTGCCAGCAGCTTTAGCGGTGCCAAAAACATTCAGTACTTC. The gene calls are TRBV7-2 and TRBJ2-4; D is perhaps TRBD2 (6 bases). This CDR3 region has 14 residues. Germline CDR1 is SGHTA and CDR2 is FQGNSA. The germline V and J ends were trimmed by 3 bases and 1 base, with 7 bases remaining between them.

The sample holds a few counts of this clonotype. The chain combines TRBV28 with TRBJ2-1, with 11 bases lining up with TRBD2. The CDR3 is 18 residues long. Germline CDR1 and CDR2: MDHEN and SYDVKM. The V segment lost 3 bases and the J segment 4 bases; nucleotides outside the gene matches: 11. CDR3 protein: CASSLAGTTSGIYNEQFF. The CDR3 nucleotides read TGTGCCAGCAGTTTGGCCGGAACGACTAGCGGGATTTACAATGAGCAGTTCTTC.

This clonotype showed up many times. CDR3: CSASKGSGANVLTF. CDR3 nucleotide sequence: TGCAGTGCATCCAAGGGCTCTGGGGCCAACGTCCTGACTTTC. The chain recombines TRBV20-1 with TRBJ2-6, with D unclear. The CDR3 is made up of 14 amino acids. Trimming removed 6 bases at V and 0 bases at J, with 9 bases between. CDR1 and CDR2 from the germline V gene are DFQATT and SNEGSKA (reference sequence).

This clonotype was detected many times. The chain recombines TRBV29-1 with TRBJ2-2; tentative D call: TRBD2 (5 bases). The CDR3 extends over 14 amino acids. Germline lookup yields CDR1 SQVTM and CDR2 ANQGSEA. The germline V and J ends were trimmed by 3 bases and 4 bases, with 12 bases remaining between them. CDR3 bases: TGCAGCGTTGAGGAGGACCAGATCACCGGGGAGCTGTTTTTT. Its translation is CSVEEDQITGELFF.

Ten or more counts support this clonotype. The J gene is TRBJ2-5, the V gene TRBV28; 11 bases fit TRBD2. J gave up 1 base and V 2 bases, and 3 bases lay outside the gene matches. Germline values: CDR1 MDHEN, CDR2 SYDVKM. The CDR3 length is 16 residues. CDR3 loop: CASSLGSGGAQETQYF. In DNA, the CDR3 is TGTGCCAGCAGTTTAGGTAGCGGGGGGGCCCAAGAGACCCAGTACTTC. The variable domain in full, with the rest retrieved from reference TRBV28 and TRBJ2-5, is DVKVTQSSRYLVKRTGEKVFLECVQDMDHENMFWYRQDPGLGLRLIYFSYDVKMKEKGDIPEGYSVSREKKERFSLILESASTNQTSMYLCASSLGSGGAQETQYFGPGTRLLVL.

This clonotype was detected ten times or more. This CDR3 is CASSLEGVDGYTF. The CDR3 nucleotides read TGCGCCAGCAGCTTGGAGGGGGTTGATGGCTACACCTTC. V gene TRBV5-1 combines with J gene TRBJ1-2; the D gene is possibly TRBD1 (6 bases). V lost 0 bases and J lost 6, with 9 bases in between. Germline CDR1 reads SGHRS; CDR2 reads YFSETQ. The length of the CDR3 is 13 residues. The variable domain in full, with the rest retrieved from reference TRBV5-1 and TRBJ1-2, is KAGVTQTPRYLIKTRGQQVTLSCSPISGHRSVSWYQQTPGQGLQFLFEYFSETQRNKGNFPGRFSGRQFSNSRSEMNVSTLELGDSALYLCASSLEGVDGYTFGSGTRLTVV.

This clonotype was found many times. At one end, the junction sequence differs from germline, possibly due to a read error. The chain couples TRBV12-3 or TRBV12-4 to TRBJ2-7, with 7 bases that match TRBD2. The CDR3 is 14 residues long. In nucleotides, the CDR3 is TGTGCCAGCAGTACTACTAGCGCTCCCTACCAGCAGTACTTC. This sequence encodes CASSTTSAPYQQYF.

This clonotype was seen repeatedly, ten times or more. DNA for the CDR3: TGTGCCAGCAGCTTAAGGCCCGGGGCCCAAGAGACCCAGTACTTC. It encodes CASSLRPGAQETQYF. The chain combines TRBV7-7 with TRBJ2-5; D is possibly TRBD1 or TRBD2 (5 bases each). The CDR3 totals 15 residues. Per the germline V gene, CDR1 is SSHAT and CDR2 is FNYEAQ (reference sequence). The V and J ends lost 2 bases and 1 base respectively, with 11 bases between them.